This T cell receptor beta chain was obtained from a study of regulatory T cells in long-lasting Graves disease. This clonotype occurred a few times. Its specificity is not known. Whole-study results and caveats: When disease was persistent, TRBV28, TRBJ1-2 and TRBJ2-5 were the favored segments.

The germline V gene has CDR1 GTSNPN and CDR2 SVGIG (reference sequence). Trimming cost V 0 bases and J 6 bases, with 5 bases left between them. The CDR3 totals 11 residues. Time point denoted: persistent/refractory GD, antithyroid drugs over 5 years with positive TRAb. Scientists built the TCR library using RNA that was extracted from PBMCs. Relying on iRepertoire HTBI primers and Arm-PCR of CDR3 regions, the team built TCR beta libraries. TCRdb passed the multiplex PCR reads through MiXCR, listing each CDR3 protein once. The sample consists of almost 350,000 distinct CDR3 sequences, about 20% of them appearing once.

The receptor was derived from a female donor with Graves disease. Sequencing used peripheral blood mononuclear cells (PBMCs), obtained when the disease was refractory, from a patient treated with antithyroid drugs. The V and J genes are TRBV30 and TRBJ2-5; D is ambiguous. CDR3 loop: CAWSVVKTQYF. The CDR3 DNA reads as TGTGCCTGGAGTGTAGTGAAGACCCAGTACTTC.